This TCR beta chain was sequenced during a study of blood T cell repertoires in COVID-19 (dated by TCRdb to 2019 to 2021). Describing the broader study: Samples covering the acute and convalescent phases of COVID-19 were provided by collaborators in the United States, Italy and Spain. The material from the prospective study consisted of cDNA or gDNA derived from T cells, B-cell-depleted T cells, or PBMCs. Deeply sampled blood TCRbeta repertoires from subjects exposed to, actively infected with, or recovered from COVID-19 were included in the dataset. The repertoires were made available in a free public database intended to serve as a resource for research on the immune response to SARS-CoV-2. Samples came from the ongoing ImmuneRACE study (first 160 participants) plus 1,254 subjects from 6 global collaborators. The sample metadata nearly always contained a de-identified subject ID, COVID-19 status, age in years and sex. Where available, HLA class I and class II types were obtained from metadata supplied by the sample provider rather than from assay-based typing. The research as a whole found: How much clinical and demographic metadata was included differed by source and by participant, and the metadata was provided uncurated.

The immunoSEQ Assay, a bias-controlled multiplex PCR, was used to amplify TCRbeta CDR3 regions from genomic DNA. The paper's processing steps were these. The number of nucleated cells in each sample was estimated from the amplification of reference gene primers within the assay. Sequence reads were collapsed and filtered to measure the absolute abundance of every unique TCRbeta CDR3 rearrangement. For each sample, productive Simpson clonality was calculated as the square root of Simpson's diversity index across productive rearrangements. In its TCRdb copy, this immuneACCESS table keeps in-frame sequences only and misses some clones. Where compared with another copy, unresolved V genes explain less than half of these, and the others have no known cause. V, J and clone size reflect that table, while D and trimming were determined from the DNA. For this sample the table gives around 500,000 clones, of which less than 90% were detected only once. The leading ten clones occupy approximately 8% of the sample.

Deletion took 5 bases off V and 3 bases off J, with a span of 11 bases between the germline ends. Via the germline V gene, CDR1 is MNHEY and CDR2 SVGAGI. Spanning cysteine to phenylalanine, the CDR3 consists of 14 amino acids. Only CDR3 DNA is held: 42 bases, read in frame from base 1. Note on this clone: What antigen it recognizes has not been identified. There are no base qualities to consult, and no much larger clone falls within one base.

In the prospective study, participants were about 18 to 100 years old, resided in 20 to 30 geographic areas of the United States, and were enrolled through a virtual design. To assign participants to cohorts, the prospective study relied on clinical history that participants themselves reported in a screening survey and a study questionnaire. Recovered participants in ImmuneRACE Cohort 3 were defined by two consecutive negative NP/OP PCR tests, clearance by a healthcare professional, or resolution of symptoms. In the prospective study, mobile phlebotomists collected whole blood, serum and a nasopharyngeal or oropharyngeal swab from each participant. Over a 2-month period, participants in the prospective study had the option of providing additional blood draws and questionnaires. Before DNA extraction, prospective study blood samples were shipped either frozen or at room temperature.

The V and J segments used are TRBV6-5 and TRBJ2-1, with a tentative D gene TRBD2 over 5 matching bases. The source is a woman in her sixties or seventies who had recovered from COVID-19. The source material was PBMCs or T cells enriched from blood (not recorded which). The CDR3 in this case is CASSPRGFYNEQFF. The DNA reads TGTGCCAGCAGTCCCCGAGGGTTCTACAATGAGCAGTTCTTC.